These 29 T cell receptor beta chains came from one sample sequenced in a study of chemoradiotherapy in HPV16-positive cancers. Profiling relied on immunoSEQ multiplex PCR, and the TCRdb table lists in-frame clones only, not all of them. This sample carries around 5,400 clones, roughly 85% of them seen once, and the ten largest clones take roughly 10%. Source: tumor tissue, taken from a patient who underwent chemoradiotherapy. Receptors originate from a human donor with HPV-associated anogenital cancer.

Only one count was recorded for this clone. The chain employs TRBV29-1 and TRBJ1-2; D not resolved. The V and J ends lost 3 bases and 1 base respectively, with 6 bases between them. CDR3 length: 12 residues. The germline gives CDR1 SQVTM, CDR2 ANQGSEA. The CDR3: CSVEGNNYGYTF. The CDR3 DNA reads as TGCAGCGTTGAGGGCAATAACTATGGCTACACCTTC.

This clone has a handful of counts. The rearrangement joins TRBV19 to TRBJ1-5; 7 bases map to TRBD1. Trimming at V came to 7 bases and at J to 2 bases, leaving 14 bases not matched to a gene. Germline V gene sequence: CDR1 LNHDA, CDR2 SQIVND (reference sequence). The CDR3 has 17 amino acids. CDR3 residues: CASTGTRTGDGNQPQHF. The CDR3 DNA reads as TGTGCCAGTACGGGGACTAGAACAGGGGATGGCAATCAGCCCCAGCATTTT.

V is TRBV11-1 and J is TRBJ1-1; 7 bases align to TRBD1. The V gene's germline CDR1 is SGHAT and CDR2 FQDESV (reference sequence). The CDR3 is made up of 14 amino acids. The V segment lost 2 bases and the J segment 5 bases; nucleotides outside the gene matches: 5. The DNA of the CDR3 is TGTGCCAGCAGCTTAAACAGGGGACGAACTGAAGCTTTCTTT. This sequence encodes CASSLNRGRTEAFF.

The rearrangement links TRBV5-1 to TRBJ2-3, with D unclear. Trimming stripped 2 bases from V and 3 bases from J, with 4 bases between. CDR1 and CDR2 (germline): SGHRS, YFSETQ. The CDR3 is 12 residues long. The DNA for the CDR3 is TGCGCCAGCAGCTTACCTACAGATACGCAGTATTTT. Translating it yields CASSLPTDTQYF.

This clone was counted a few times. This chain links TRBV19 with TRBJ2-2; the match to TRBD2 covers 9 bases. The J segment lost 4 bases and the V segment lost 5 bases, leaving 5 bases of the junction unmatched. The CDR3 is 15 amino acids. Per the germline V gene, CDR1 is LNHDA and CDR2 is SQIVND (reference sequence). In DNA form, the CDR3 reads TGTGCCAGTAGTTCCGGACTAGCGAGCACCGGGGAGCTGTTTTTT. This codes for CASSSGLASTGELFF.

The chain is built from TRBV11-2 and TRBJ2-1, with 10 bases that match TRBD2. With 5 bases clipped from V and 12 bases from J, the junction kept 19 bases outside the gene matches. The CDR3 is made up of 17 amino acids. CDR1 and CDR2 from the germline V gene are SGHAT and FQNNGV. CDR3 DNA: TGTGCCAGCAGCCCGTACTCTAGCGGGGGCCGTTCTATCGGGCAGTTCTTC. It translates to CASSPYSSGGRSIGQFF.

The chain links TRBV5-1 to TRBJ2-3; D remains unclear. CDR3 length equals 13 residues. V gave up 0 bases and J gave up 10 bases, with 12 bases separating them. The germline V gene encodes CDR1 SGHRS and CDR2 YFSETQ. The CDR3, as DNA: TGCGCCAGCAGCTTGGCCCCCGAGAAGCCGCAGTATTTT. It specifies CASSLAPEKPQYF.

In DNA, the CDR3 is TGCAGCGTTGCCCCAGGGGGGACAGATACGCAGTATTTT. Its translation is CSVAPGGTDTQYF. The V call is TRBV29-1, the J call TRBJ2-3; D is perhaps TRBD1 (7 bases). CDR3 length equals 13 residues. Between the trimmed V and J ends, which lost 4 bases and 3 bases, there was a span of 11 bases. The germline gives CDR1 SQVTM, CDR2 ANQGSEA.

This clone was recorded only once. This sequence joins TRBV7-3 and TRBJ2-4, with 7 nucleotides matching TRBD1. The CDR3 is made up of 14 amino acids. Germline loops: CDR1 SGHTA, CDR2 FQGTGA. V trimming: 4 bases; J trimming: 8 bases; junction bases outside the gene matches: 8. CDR3 residues: CASSSDRASDIQYF. The CDR3 bases are TGTGCCAGCAGCTCCGACAGGGCCAGTGACATTCAGTACTTC.

The chain employs TRBV9 and TRBJ1-2, with 8 bases lining up with TRBD1. Per the germline V gene, CDR1 is SGDLS and CDR2 is YYNGEE. The V and J ends lost 6 bases and 4 bases, in that order; junction bases with no gene match: 8. This CDR3 spans 14 amino acids. CDR3 sequence (DNA): TGTGCCAGCAAGTCAGGACAGGGAAGCTATGGCTACACCTTC. It is translated as CASKSGQGSYGYTF.

The chain recombines TRBV10-3 with TRBJ2-3, with D perhaps TRBD2 (6 bases). The CDR3 is 17 amino acids. Germline V gives CDR1 ENHRY, CDR2 SYGVKD. V dropped 3 bases and J dropped 3 bases, with 19 bases sitting between them. The CDR3 loop is CAISEPRSGVGTDTQYF. As DNA, the CDR3 is TGTGCCATCAGTGAACCCAGGTCGGGGGTTGGGACAGATACGCAGTATTTT.

The chain recombines TRBV2 with TRBJ1-1, with 7 bases that match TRBD1. The V segment lost 0 bases and the J segment 9 bases; nucleotides outside the gene matches: 4. The CDR3 has 13 amino acids. CDR1 and CDR2 (germline): SNHLY, FYNNEI. In nucleotides, the CDR3 is TGTGCCAGCAGTGAAGCCCGGGACAGTAAAGCTTTCTTT. It encodes CASSEARDSKAFF.

This clone was seen once. The chain employs TRBV9 and TRBJ2-1, with D unresolved. This CDR3 is built from 13 residues. Per germline, CDR1 SGDLS and CDR2 YYNGEE. V was pared by 2 bases and J by 7 bases, with 10 bases between. CDR3 amino acids: CASSVMGLNEQFF. In nucleotides, the CDR3 is TGTGCCAGCAGCGTTATGGGGTTAAATGAGCAGTTCTTC.

This clone was seen a handful of times. This sequence joins TRBV5-5 and TRBJ2-7; 11 nucleotides line up with TRBD2. CDR3 size: 17 residues. Germline CDR1 and CDR2: SGHKS and YYEKEE (reference sequence). Unmatched junction bases numbered 8, after V lost 3 bases and J lost 0 bases. This CDR3 is CASSYGPSGGSSYEQYV. CDR3 DNA sequence: TGTGCCAGCAGCTATGGACCTAGCGGGGGGAGCTCCTACGAGCAGTACGTC.

This clone was observed a single time. CDR3 DNA sequence: TGTGCCAGCAGTGAAGGACAGGGGAGAGGCTACACCTTC. Protein product: CASSEGQGRGYTF. This chain uses TRBV25-1 with TRBJ1-2; 9 bases line up with TRBD1. The length of the CDR3 is 13 residues. V was pared by 2 bases and J by 8 bases, with 3 bases of the junction left unmatched. Germline V lookup: CDR1 MGHDK, CDR2 SYGVNS.

J is TRBJ2-1 and V is TRBV5-4; D remains ambiguous. The CDR3 is 13 residues long. Germline V lookup: CDR1 SGHNT, CDR2 YYREEE (reference sequence). Trimming stripped 1 base from V and 6 bases from J, with 8 bases between. DNA of the CDR3: TGTGCCAGCAGCTTGAAACTGATCAATGAGCAGTTCTTC. Its protein is CASSLKLINEQFF.

This clone was picked up one time. V is TRBV2 and J is TRBJ2-3; 8 bases match TRBD1. J gave up 3 bases and V 9 bases, and 11 bases lay outside the gene matches. CDR3 length: 15 amino acids. Looked up from germline, CDR1 is SNHLY and CDR2 is FYNNEI. The CDR3 DNA follows: TGTGCCAGTTCCCGTGACAGGGGTAGTACAGATACGCAGTATTTT. Its translation: CASSRDRGSTDTQYF.

V is TRBV2 and J is TRBJ2-1; possibly TRBD1 for D (5 bases). Germline CDR1 reads SNHLY; CDR2 reads FYNNEI. Trimming removed 7 bases from V and 7 bases from J, with 11 bases in between. The CDR3 runs 12 residues. CDR3 region: CASILRVNEQFF. DNA for the CDR3: TGTGCCAGCATTCTCAGGGTTAATGAGCAGTTCTTC.

V usage is TRBV5-1 and J usage is TRBJ1-2; tentative D call: TRBD1 (6 bases). Trimming removed 4 bases at V and 2 bases at J, with 12 bases between. CDR1 is SGHRS, CDR2 YFSETQ, per germline. The CDR3 is 14 amino acids. The chain's CDR3 is CASSPNRVNYGYTF. CDR3 DNA: TGCGCCAGCAGCCCAAACAGGGTCAACTATGGCTACACCTTC.

This clone was counted once. This chain connects TRBV16 to TRBJ2-5; 13 bases match TRBD2. Germline CDR1 is KGHSY and CDR2 is FQNENV. The CDR3 loop spans 16 amino acids. V lost 3 bases to trimming and J lost 3 bases; unmatched junction nucleotides: 4. CDR3 loop: CASSHRLAGGEETQYF. Here the CDR3 DNA reads TGTGCCAGCAGCCACCGACTAGCGGGGGGCGAAGAGACCCAGTACTTC. The whole variable domain, remainder taken from reference TRBV16 and TRBJ2-5, is GEEVAQTPKHLVRGEGQKAKLYCAPIKGHSYVFWYQQVLKNEFKFLISFQNENVFDETGMPKERFSAKCLPNSPCSLEIQATKLEDSAVYFCASSHRLAGGEETQYFGPGTRLLVL.

The chain is built from TRBV7-2 and TRBJ1-2; 7 bases are a match to TRBD1. CDR1 and CDR2 (germline): SGHTA, FQGNSA. The CDR3 extends over 13 amino acids. J lost 7 bases, V lost 6 bases, and 8 bases had no gene match. The CDR3: CASSPDRVGGYTF. The CDR3 nucleotides are TGTGCCAGCAGTCCCGACAGGGTGGGTGGCTACACCTTC.

A single count supports this clone. The chain has TRBV7-2 and TRBJ1-1; the D is unclear. The CDR3 consists of 15 residues. Germline V gene data show CDR1 as SGHTA and CDR2 as FQGNSA. The V end lost 1 base, the J end lost 0 bases, and 9 bases lay between the germline ends. As DNA, the CDR3 is TGTGCCAGCAGCTTAGGGGTGACCCTGAACACTGAAGCTTTCTTT. Residues: CASSLGVTLNTEAFF.

The V call is TRBV7-3, the J call TRBJ2-2; D is possibly TRBD1 (6 bases). There are 15 residues in the CDR3. Trimming took off 0 bases at V and 3 bases at J, with 8 bases between the two ends. CDR1 is SGHTA and CDR2 is FQGTGA in the germline V gene. CDR3 amino acids: CASSLTGQHTGELFF. For the CDR3, the DNA is TGTGCCAGCAGCTTAACTGGACAGCACACCGGGGAGCTGTTTTTT.

The chain links TRBV18 to TRBJ1-5; 7 bases match TRBD1. The CDR3 sequence is 10 residues long. V dropped 10 bases and J dropped 8; count of bases not matched to a gene: 2. Germline V gene data show CDR1 as KGHSH and CDR2 as LQKENI. The CDR3 here is CATRGKPQHF. The CDR3 nucleotides are TGTGCCACCAGGGGGAAGCCCCAGCATTTT.

This chain uses TRBV11-2 with TRBJ1-2; 9 positions agree with TRBD1. The CDR3 length is 13 residues. V dropped 5 bases and J dropped 3; count of bases not matched to a gene: 1. Germline assignment: CDR1 SGHAT and CDR2 FQNNGV. CDR3 protein: CASSRTGDYGYTF. CDR3 sequence (DNA): TGTGCCAGCAGCCGGACAGGGGACTATGGCTACACCTTC.

This clone was observed a few times. This chain uses TRBV9 with TRBJ1-6, with D perhaps matching TRBD1 (5 bases). There are 16 residues in the CDR3. CDR1 and CDR2 from the germline V gene are SGDLS and YYNGEE. V lost 3 bases to trimming and J lost 6 bases, with 16 bases between them. CDR3 DNA: TGTGCCAGCAGCGCCGGGACGGATACTGGTAATTCACCCCTCCACTTT. It codes for CASSAGTDTGNSPLHF.

V gene TRBV2 combines with J gene TRBJ1-5; D is uncertain. Trimming shortened V by 7 bases and J by 2 bases, and 9 bases separated the two germline ends. Looked up from germline, CDR1 is SNHLY and CDR2 is FYNNEI. The CDR3 extends over 13 amino acids. DNA of the CDR3: TGTGCCAGCAACATCGATGGCAATCAGCCCCAGCATTTT. Translated, it gives CASNIDGNQPQHF.

The gene calls are TRBV7-9 and TRBJ2-7; 7 nucleotides agree with TRBD2. The CDR3 has 12 residues. Per germline, CDR1 SEHNR and CDR2 FQNEAQ (reference sequence). With 8 bases clipped from V and 3 bases from J, the junction kept 4 bases outside the gene matches. The CDR3 protein is CASLGEGYEQYF. The CDR3 nucleotides are TGTGCCAGCTTGGGGGAGGGCTACGAGCAGTACTTC.

The chain uses TRBV6-5 and TRBJ1-1; no clear D gene. Looked up from germline, CDR1 is MNHEY and CDR2 is SVGAGI. V lost 2 bases and J lost 8, with 12 bases in between. The CDR3 consists of 13 residues. The CDR3 spells CASSYQDGFEAFF. Written as DNA, the CDR3 is TGTGCCAGCAGTTACCAGGACGGCTTCGAAGCTTTCTTT.